The 26 T cell receptor beta chains below come from one sample, sequenced in a study of regulatory T cells in long-lasting Graves disease. Building the TCR beta libraries relied on iRepertoire HTBI primers, and CDR3 regions underwent Arm-PCR. One entry per CDR3 protein results from TCRdb running MiXCR on the multiplex PCR reads. The table includes fewer than 450,000 distinct CDR3 sequences, around 20% detected once. Time point meaning: persistent/refractory GD, antithyroid drugs over 5 years with positive TRAb. PBMC-derived RNA was used for the TCR library. Here the sequenced sample was peripheral blood mononuclear cells (PBMCs), taken when the disease was refractory, from a patient treated with antithyroid drugs. The receptors were gathered from a female donor with Graves disease.

This sequence joins TRBV5-1 and TRBJ2-5; 8 positions agree with TRBD2. V dropped 1 base and J dropped 4; count of bases not matched to a gene: 9. The CDR3 has 16 amino acids. Germline V gene sequence: CDR1 SGHRS, CDR2 YFSETQ. The CDR3 DNA is TGCGCCAGCAGCTTGTTGGTCGCGGGAGGTGGAGAGACCCAGTACTTC. Its translation is CASSLLVAGGGETQYF.

This chain connects TRBV12-3 or TRBV12-4 to TRBJ1-1, with 9 bases aligning to TRBD1. CDR3 length equals 17 residues. The ends lost 5 bases at V and 3 bases at J; junction bases unmatched: 13. The CDR3 loop is CASSTAGTGYGDTEAFF. CDR3 sequence (DNA): TGTGCCAGCAGTACCGCCGGGACAGGGTATGGTGACACTGAAGCTTTCTTT.

This clonotype was seen repeatedly, ten times or more. V usage is TRBV14 and J usage is TRBJ2-7; possible D gene TRBD2, 6 bases. Germline CDR1 is SGHDN and CDR2 is FVKESK. The CDR3 extends over 13 amino acids. V was trimmed by 4 bases and J by 6 bases, leaving 13 bases between them. The CDR3 DNA follows: TGTGCCAGCAGCCCAAGGGCGGGGATCGAGCAGTACTTC. It yields the protein CASSPRAGIEQYF.

V gene TRBV7-2 combines with J gene TRBJ2-2; no definite D call. The CDR3 loop spans 13 amino acids. V lost 5 bases and J 4 bases, leaving 8 bases between the germline ends. Per the germline V gene, CDR1 is SGHTA and CDR2 is FQGNSA. The CDR3 spells CASSRTITGELFF. The CDR3 coding sequence is TGTGCCAGCAGCCGTACTATCACCGGGGAGCTGTTTTTT.

This clonotype was observed many times. This sequence joins TRBV2 and TRBJ2-5; 7 bases line up with TRBD2. The length of the CDR3 is 14 residues. Unmatched junction bases numbered 8, after V lost 8 bases and J lost 2 bases. CDR1 is SNHLY, CDR2 FYNNEI, per germline. The CDR3 region has the DNA TGTGCCAGCGGTCTAGCGGCGATACAAGAGACCCAGTACTTC. Protein sequence: CASGLAAIQETQYF. The full variable domain, with the rest looked up from reference TRBV2 and TRBJ2-5, is EPEVTQTPSHQVTQMGQEVILRCVPISNHLYFYWYRQILGQKVEFLVSFYNNEISEKSEIFDDQFSVERPDGSNFTLKIRSTKLEDSAMYFCASGLAAIQETQYFGPGTRLLVL.

This clonotype was seen a few times. The chain carries TRBV7-2 and TRBJ1-6; D gene unclear. Trimming stripped 1 base from V and 6 bases from J, with 7 bases between. The CDR3 consists of 14 residues. In germline, CDR1 is SGHTA, CDR2 FQGNSA. The CDR3 protein is CASSLDGFNSPLHF. The CDR3 nucleotides read TGTGCCAGCAGCTTAGATGGGTTTAATTCACCCCTCCACTTT.

CDR3 residues: CASSPSGGIEQYF. DNA for the CDR3: TGTGCCAGCAGTCCTAGCGGAGGGATCGAGCAGTACTTC. This sequence joins TRBV27 and TRBJ2-7; the match to TRBD2 covers 7 bases. The CDR3 covers 13 residues. CDR1 and CDR2 from the germline V gene are MNHEY and SMNVEV (reference sequence). V lost 5 bases, J lost 6 bases, and 7 bases stayed unmatched.

This clonotype occurred many times. The chain combines TRBV12-3 or TRBV12-4 with TRBJ1-5, with D maybe TRBD1 (6 bases). The CDR3 consists of 16 residues. Trimming left V 5 bases short and J 0 bases short, with 14 bases between. The CDR3 sequence: CASSRGGRDSNQPQHF. DNA of the CDR3: TGTGCCAGCAGTCGAGGGGGACGGGATAGCAATCAGCCCCAGCATTTT.

The chain is built from TRBV6-1 and TRBJ2-1; 10 positions match TRBD2. The CDR3 is 16 amino acids. The V and J ends lost 7 bases and 4 bases, in that order; junction bases with no gene match: 10. The germline V gene has CDR1 MNHNS and CDR2 SASEGT. The CDR3 is CASTPLGTSAYNEQFF. The CDR3 nucleotides read TGTGCCAGCACTCCCCTAGGGACTAGCGCTTACAATGAGCAGTTCTTC.

This chain joins TRBV5-1 and TRBJ1-3, with D perhaps matching TRBD1 (6 bases). The CDR3 covers 16 residues. In germline, CDR1 is SGHRS, CDR2 YFSETQ. V lost 5 bases and J lost 0, with 15 bases in between. CDR3 region: CASSPTGPHSGNTIYF. Written as DNA, the CDR3 is TGCGCCAGCAGTCCCACAGGGCCCCACTCTGGAAACACCATATATTTT.

The J gene is TRBJ2-1, the V gene TRBV7-2, with TRBD2 matching over 14 bases. V lost 5 bases to trimming and J lost 7 bases; unmatched junction nucleotides: 16. CDR3 length: 19 residues. Germline-derived CDR1 and CDR2 are SGHTA and FQGNSA. The CDR3: CASSPTSGRVRRRGNEQFF. The CDR3 DNA reads as TGTGCCAGCAGCCCGACTAGCGGGAGGGTTCGTAGGAGGGGGAATGAGCAGTTCTTC.

This clonotype was observed a few times. The chain carries TRBV2 and TRBJ1-2; 12 bases agree with TRBD1. Germline CDR1 SNHLY, CDR2 FYNNEI. Trimming at V came to 8 bases and at J to 7 bases, leaving 11 bases not matched to a gene. CDR3 length equals 15 residues. For the CDR3, the DNA is TGTGCCAGCGTCCGGGACAGGGGGCTTTTCGGTGGCTACACCTTC. It yields the protein CASVRDRGLFGGYTF.

Many counts were recorded for this clonotype. V is TRBV19 and J is TRBJ2-7, with a tentative D call TRBD2 (6 bases). Trimming stripped 10 bases from V and 6 bases from J, with 25 bases between. The CDR3 spans 15 residues. Germline CDR1 is LNHDA and CDR2 is SQIVND (reference sequence). CDR3 region: CATNPSSSALAEQYF. For the CDR3, the DNA is TGTGCCACTAACCCCTCCTCTAGCGCCCTCGCCGAGCAGTACTTC.

This clonotype was counted between two and nine times. The chain joins TRBV20-1 to TRBJ2-2; a weak D match, TRBD1 (6 bases). The CDR3 totals 15 residues. The germline V gene has CDR1 DFQATT and CDR2 SNEGSKA (reference sequence). V lost 6 bases, J lost 5 bases, and 19 bases lay in between. The CDR3 loop reads CSAQAQGSLTGELFF. The CDR3 coding sequence is TGCAGTGCACAAGCACAGGGAAGTTTAACCGGGGAGCTGTTTTTT.

In its sample, this clonotype was seen a few times. V is TRBV7-9 and J is TRBJ1-1; TRBD1 matches at 8 bases. Germline V gene sequence: CDR1 SEHNR, CDR2 FQNEAQ (reference sequence). The CDR3 spans 15 residues. After removal of 4 bases from V and 5 bases from J, the junction contained 9 bases not matched to a gene. CDR3 in amino acids: CASSSLTGGRTEAFF. The CDR3 nucleotides read TGTGCCAGCAGCTCTCTCACAGGGGGAAGGACTGAAGCTTTCTTT.

This clonotype appeared a few times. The chain combines TRBV10-2 with TRBJ2-5; TRBD2 aligns across 11 bases. CDR1 and CDR2 from the germline V gene are WSHSY and SAAADI. With 7 bases clipped from V and 2 bases from J, the junction kept 9 bases outside the gene matches. The CDR3 is 16 amino acids. CDR3 coding DNA: TGCGCCAGCACCCTTTTCCTAGCGGGAGGACAAGAGACCCAGTACTTC. Translating gives CASTLFLAGGQETQYF.

The chain has TRBV27 and TRBJ1-5, with D tentatively TRBD1 (5 bases). V dropped 5 bases and J dropped 0 bases, with 17 bases sitting between them. Germline loops: CDR1 MNHEY, CDR2 SMNVEV (reference sequence). The CDR3 spans 17 residues. As DNA, the CDR3 is TGTGCCAGCAGTGGCCAGGGACGGCTTTATAGCAATCAGCCCCAGCATTTT. It encodes CASSGQGRLYSNQPQHF.

There are many counts of this clonotype. This chain links TRBV2 with TRBJ1-5; tentatively, D is TRBD1 (6 bases). This CDR3 contains 16 residues. CDR1 is SNHLY and CDR2 is FYNNEI in the germline V gene. V was trimmed by 3 bases and J by 2 bases, leaving 14 bases between them. As DNA, the CDR3 is TGTGCCAGCAGTGAGCCCCGACAGGCTGGCAATCAGCCCCAGCATTTT. Translating it yields CASSEPRQAGNQPQHF.

The gene calls are TRBV7-9 and TRBJ2-7, with 7 nucleotides matching TRBD1. This CDR3 comprises 17 residues. Trimming took 1 base from V and 0 from J; bases not matched to a gene: 9. Germline CDR1 reads SEHNR; CDR2 reads FQNEAQ (reference sequence). This chain's CDR3 is CASSLGQPGQNSYEQYF. The DNA for the CDR3 is TGTGCCAGCAGCTTAGGACAGCCGGGACAGAACTCCTACGAGCAGTACTTC.

CDR3 DNA sequence: TGCGCCAGCAGCTTGGATCTTAGCGGGAGGATATACAATGAGCAGTTCTTC. As protein: CASSLDLSGRIYNEQFF. J is TRBJ2-1 and V is TRBV5-1; TRBD2 aligns across 10 bases. The germline gives CDR1 SGHRS, CDR2 YFSETQ. The junction had 7 bases not matched to a gene; V was cut back by 0 bases and J by 4 bases. CDR3 size: 17 residues.

The V and J genes are TRBV7-9 and TRBJ2-2; 9 bases align to TRBD1. The CDR3 runs 15 residues. V lost 6 bases and J lost 7; bases outside the gene matches: 9. The germline CDR1 and CDR2 sequences are SEHNR and FQNEAQ (reference sequence). CDR3 sequence: CASRTPQGADGELFF. The CDR3 DNA reads TGTGCCAGCAGGACACCACAGGGGGCCGACGGGGAGCTGTTTTTT.

This clonotype was seen once. The rearrangement links TRBV3-1 to TRBJ2-7, with TRBD1 matching 9 bases. Trimming cost V 3 bases and J 3 bases; bases outside gene matches: 6. Germline CDR1 LGHDT, CDR2 YNNKEL (reference sequence). The CDR3 spans 15 residues. CDR3 bases: TGTGCCAGCAGCCAGATGGCGACAGGGGGCTACGAGCAGTACTTC. It is translated as CASSQMATGGYEQYF.

This sequence joins TRBV15 and TRBJ1-2; weak D call: TRBD1 (5 bases). Germline V gene data show CDR1 as LNHNV and CDR2 as YYDKDF (reference sequence). Trimming cost V 0 bases and J 4 bases, with 24 bases left between them. CDR3 length: 19 amino acids. DNA for the CDR3: TGTGCCACCAGCAGAGATTGGGGGGGGTCACAAACACGGACCTATGGCTACACCTTC. Amino acid sequence: CATSRDWGGSQTRTYGYTF. Filled out from reference TRBV15 and TRBJ1-2, the complete variable domain reads DAMVIQNPRYQVTQFGKPVTLSCSQTLNHNVMYWYQQKSSQAPKLLFHYYDKDFNNEADTPDNFQSRRPNTSFCFLDIRSPGLGDTAMYLCATSRDWGGSQTRTYGYTFGSGTRLTVV.

The chain is built from TRBV7-3 and TRBJ2-2; 7 nucleotides align to TRBD2. Germline values: CDR1 SGHTA, CDR2 FQGTGA. The junction had 6 bases not matched to a gene; V was cut back by 3 bases and J by 5 bases. CDR3 length equals 15 residues. The CDR3: CASSFGGGETGELFF. DNA of the CDR3: TGTGCCAGCAGCTTTGGGGGAGGGGAAACCGGGGAGCTGTTTTTT. The variable domain in full, with the rest retrieved from reference TRBV7-3 and TRBJ2-2, is GAGVSQTPSNKVTEKGKYVELRCDPISGHTALYWYRQSLGQGPEFLIYFQGTGAADDSGLPNDRFFAVRPEGSVSTLKIQRTERGDSAVYLCASSFGGGETGELFFGEGSRLTVL.

This clonotype was counted a few times. The rearrangement links TRBV10-3 to TRBJ2-1, with 10 positions matching TRBD2. Germline CDR1 ENHRY, CDR2 SYGVKD. After removal of 6 bases from V and 7 bases from J, the junction contained 18 bases not matched to a gene. The CDR3 loop spans 18 amino acids. CDR3 loop: CAIRTDSTDSGRLNEQFF. CDR3 bases: TGTGCCATCAGAACCGACTCGACAGATAGCGGGAGGTTAAATGAGCAGTTCTTC.

V usage is TRBV5-1 and J usage is TRBJ1-2, with a possible D match to TRBD1 (5 bases). The CDR3 contains 15 residues. V lost 4 bases and J lost 0, with 13 bases in between. CDR1 is SGHRS, CDR2 YFSETQ, per germline. The CDR3 region has the DNA TGCGCCAGCAGCGGGGACCGTCTAGCTAACTATGGCTACACCTTC. It translates to CASSGDRLANYGYTF.